The 12 T cell receptor beta chains in this list originate from one sample, sequenced in a study of cytomegalovirus exposure and HLA in healthy donors. PCR amplification relied on 60 Vbeta primers (plus 13 Jbeta primers). The repertoire was sequenced with immunoSEQ multiplex PCR; TCRdb's copy has only in-frame clones and lacks some. The top ten hold approximately 0.5% of the sample, which has hundreds of thousands of clones, about 80% seen once. Input material: PBMCs. The receptors were sampled from a woman between 40 and 55 years old in good health and CMV-seronegative.

The V and J genes are TRBV5-1 and TRBJ1-1, with a possible D match to TRBD1 (5 bases). The CDR3 totals 14 residues. The V and J ends lost 5 bases and 1 base respectively, with 12 bases between them. Germline V gene sequence: CDR1 SGHRS, CDR2 YFSETQ. The chain's CDR3 is CASSQGAANTEAFF. CDR3 nucleotides: TGCGCCAGCAGTCAAGGGGCGGCGAACACTGAAGCTTTCTTT.

V is TRBV19 and J is TRBJ1-5, with D possibly TRBD1 on 5 matching bases. CDR3 length: 14 residues. The germline CDR1 and CDR2 sequences are LNHDA and SQIVND (reference sequence). The V and J ends lost 7 bases and 3 bases respectively, with 13 bases between them. The CDR3 protein is CASIDSPSNQPQHF. CDR3 nucleotides: TGTGCCAGTATTGACAGTCCCTCCAATCAGCCCCAGCATTTT.

A note on this clone: One end of the junction is discordant with germline, which a read error may explain. The chain joins TRBV7-7 to TRBJ2-5, with D possibly TRBD2 on 5 matching bases. From germline, CDR1 is SSHAT and CDR2 FNYEAQ (reference sequence). There are 13 residues in the CDR3. The chain's CDR3 is CASSFRGSQTQYF. CDR3 bases: TGTGCTAGCAGCTTTCGGGGTAGCCAGACCCAGTACTTC.

The V call is TRBV20-1, the J call TRBJ1-1; no definite D call. The CDR3 consists of 11 residues. V gave up 6 bases and J gave up 1 base, with 6 bases separating them. Germline lookup yields CDR1 DFQATT and CDR2 SNEGSKA (reference sequence). DNA of the CDR3: TGCAGTGCACTGTGGAACACTGAAGCTTTCTTT. Amino acid sequence: CSALWNTEAFF.

The J gene is TRBJ2-1, the V gene TRBV7-3, with 10 bases aligning to TRBD2. V gave up 1 base and J gave up 4 bases; unmatched junction bases: 4. Germline V gene lookup returns CDR1 SGHTA and CDR2 FQGTGA. CDR3 size: 16 residues. The CDR3 DNA reads TGTGCCAGCAGCTTAATAGCGGGGGGAGGTTACAATGAGCAGTTCTTC. This encodes CASSLIAGGGYNEQFF.

The chain employs TRBV9 and TRBJ2-2; tentatively, D is TRBD2 (7 bases). CDR3 length equals 12 residues. Germline lookup yields CDR1 SGDLS and CDR2 YYNGEE. The V end was cut by 5 bases, the J end by 9 bases, with 11 bases between. CDR3 DNA: TGTGCCAGCAGTAGGGGGGGCTGGGAGCTGTTTTTT. Translated, it gives CASSRGGWELFF.

This chain uses TRBV6-5 with TRBJ1-1, with D unresolved. The V end was cut by 5 bases, the J end by 2 bases, with 9 bases between. The CDR3 covers 13 residues. Germline CDR1 reads MNHEY; CDR2 reads SVGAGI. The DNA of the CDR3 is TGTGCCAGCAGTACACCACCCAACACTGAAGCTTTCTTT. It is translated as CASSTPPNTEAFF.

The chain recombines TRBV2 with TRBJ1-4; perhaps TRBD1 as D (6 bases). The CDR3 is made up of 19 amino acids. Germline V gene lookup returns CDR1 SNHLY and CDR2 FYNNEI. Trimming stripped 6 bases from V and 0 bases from J, with 23 bases between. CDR3 nucleotide sequence: TGTGCCAGCAGGATGATACCTGACGGACAGTTTGCAACTAATGAAAAACTGTTTTTT. Its translation is CASRMIPDGQFATNEKLFF.

The V call is TRBV28, the J call TRBJ2-3; 7 nucleotides line up with TRBD1. The J segment lost 1 base and the V segment lost 4 bases, leaving 5 bases of the junction unmatched. The CDR3 runs 15 residues. The V gene's germline CDR1 is MDHEN and CDR2 SYDVKM. For the CDR3, the DNA is TGTGCCAGCAGTTCCCATGGACAGGGCACAGATACGCAGTATTTT. Translation: CASSSHGQGTDTQYF.

The rearrangement links TRBV7-9 to TRBJ2-7; 10 bases match TRBD1. From germline, CDR1 is SEHNR and CDR2 FQNEAQ (reference sequence). The CDR3 has 16 residues. With V trimmed by 2 bases and J by 4 bases, 8 bases remained unmatched. As DNA, the CDR3 is TGTGCCAGCAGCTTACCCGACAGGGGGCAACAGTACGAGCAGTACTTC. Protein sequence: CASSLPDRGQQYEQYF.

This sequence joins TRBV28 and TRBJ2-2; D is unclear. This CDR3 has 14 amino acids. CDR1 MDHEN and CDR2 SYDVKM come from the germline V gene. Between the trimmed V and J ends, which lost 6 bases and 5 bases, there was a span of 13 bases. Written as DNA, the CDR3 is TGTGCCAGCAGCATAAGCCCCGGTACCGGGGAGCTGTTTTTT. This sequence encodes CASSISPGTGELFF.

The chain joins TRBV7-3 to TRBJ1-4, with D perhaps TRBD1 (6 bases). The germline CDR1 and CDR2 sequences are SGHTA and FQGTGA. V was cut by 1 base and J by 6 bases, with 12 bases left in between. The length of the CDR3 is 15 residues. CDR3: CASSLRQEIYEKLFF. CDR3 DNA sequence: TGTGCCAGCAGCTTAAGACAGGAGATATATGAAAAACTGTTTTTT.